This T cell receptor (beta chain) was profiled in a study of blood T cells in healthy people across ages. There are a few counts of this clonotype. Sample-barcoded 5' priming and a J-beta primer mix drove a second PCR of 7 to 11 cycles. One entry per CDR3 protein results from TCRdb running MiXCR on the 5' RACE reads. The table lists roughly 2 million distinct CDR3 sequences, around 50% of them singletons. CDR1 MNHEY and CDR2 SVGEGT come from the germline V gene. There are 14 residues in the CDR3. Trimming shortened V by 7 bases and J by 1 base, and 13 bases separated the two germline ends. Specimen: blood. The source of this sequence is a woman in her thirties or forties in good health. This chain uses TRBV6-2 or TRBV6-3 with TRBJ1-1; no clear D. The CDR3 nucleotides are TGTGCCAGCACTCGAATAACAGCGAACACTGAAGCTTTCTTT. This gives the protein CASTRITANTEAFF.